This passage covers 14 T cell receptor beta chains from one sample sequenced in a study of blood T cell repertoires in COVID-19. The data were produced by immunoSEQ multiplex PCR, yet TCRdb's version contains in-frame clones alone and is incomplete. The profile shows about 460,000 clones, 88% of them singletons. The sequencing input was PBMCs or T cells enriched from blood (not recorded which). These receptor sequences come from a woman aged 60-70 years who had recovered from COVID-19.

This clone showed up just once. In DNA, the CDR3 is TGCGCCAGCACCCTCGGGGCTAGCGGGGGCCTTAGCACAGATACGCAGTATTTT. Translating gives CASTLGASGGLSTDTQYF. The chain uses TRBV5-1 and TRBJ2-3, with 10 bases lining up with TRBD2. Germline lookup yields CDR1 SGHRS and CDR2 YFSETQ. CDR3 size: 18 residues. The ends lost 6 bases at V and 0 bases at J; junction bases unmatched: 13.

The CDR3 DNA sequence: TGTGCCACCAGCAGAGATCAGGCAGGAAGCACTGAAGCTTTCTTT. Translated, it gives CATSRDQAGSTEAFF. The chain carries TRBV15 and TRBJ1-1; D is uncertain. The germline V and J ends were trimmed by 0 bases and 4 bases, with 12 bases remaining between them. In germline, CDR1 is LNHNV, CDR2 YYDKDF (reference sequence). This CDR3 contains 15 residues.

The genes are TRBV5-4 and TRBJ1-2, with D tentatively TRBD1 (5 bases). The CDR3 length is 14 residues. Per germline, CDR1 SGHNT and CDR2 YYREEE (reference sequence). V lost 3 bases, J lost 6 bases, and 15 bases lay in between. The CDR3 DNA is TGTGCCAGCAGCTCCGACAGTTCTGGAAATGGCTACACCTTC. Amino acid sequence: CASSSDSSGNGYTF.

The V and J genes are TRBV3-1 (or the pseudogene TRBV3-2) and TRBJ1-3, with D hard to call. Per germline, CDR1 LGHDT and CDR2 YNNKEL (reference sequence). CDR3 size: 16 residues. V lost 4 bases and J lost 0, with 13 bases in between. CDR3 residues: CASSRSQLTSGNTIYF. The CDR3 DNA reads TGTGCCAGCAGCCGATCACAGCTGACCTCTGGAAACACCATATATTTT.

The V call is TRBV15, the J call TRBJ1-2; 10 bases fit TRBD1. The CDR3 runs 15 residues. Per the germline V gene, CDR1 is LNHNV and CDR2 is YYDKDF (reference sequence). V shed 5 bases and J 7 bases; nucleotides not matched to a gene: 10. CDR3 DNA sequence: TGTGCCACCAGCCCAGAGACAGGGGGCACGGGTGGCTACACCTTC. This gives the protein CATSPETGGTGGYTF.

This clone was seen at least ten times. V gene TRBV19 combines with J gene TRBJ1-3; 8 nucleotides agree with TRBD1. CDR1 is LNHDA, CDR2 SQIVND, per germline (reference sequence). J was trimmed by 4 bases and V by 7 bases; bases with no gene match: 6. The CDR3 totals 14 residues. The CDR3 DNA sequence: TGTGCCAGTAACAAGGGGACAGGAGGAAACACCATATATTTT. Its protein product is CASNKGTGGNTIYF.

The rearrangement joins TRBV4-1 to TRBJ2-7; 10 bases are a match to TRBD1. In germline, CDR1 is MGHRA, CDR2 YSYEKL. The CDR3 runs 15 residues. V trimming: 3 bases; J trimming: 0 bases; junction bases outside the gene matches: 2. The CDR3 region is CASSHRQGASYEQYV. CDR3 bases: TGCGCCAGCAGCCACAGACAGGGGGCCTCCTACGAGCAGTACGTC.

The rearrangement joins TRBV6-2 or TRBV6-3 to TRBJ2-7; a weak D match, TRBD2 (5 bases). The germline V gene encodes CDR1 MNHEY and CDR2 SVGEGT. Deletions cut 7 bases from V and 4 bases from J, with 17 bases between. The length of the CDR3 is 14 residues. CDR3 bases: TGTGCCAGCACCCCGACGGGGAATATGTACGAGCAGTACTTC. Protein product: CASTPTGNMYEQYF.

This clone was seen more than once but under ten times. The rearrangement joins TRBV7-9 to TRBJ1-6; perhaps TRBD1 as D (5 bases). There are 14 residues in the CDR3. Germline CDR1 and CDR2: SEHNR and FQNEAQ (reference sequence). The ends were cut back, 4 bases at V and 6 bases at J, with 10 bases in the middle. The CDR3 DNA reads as TGTGCCAGCAGCTCGGGACTCGGTAATTCACCCCTCCACTTT. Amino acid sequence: CASSSGLGNSPLHF.

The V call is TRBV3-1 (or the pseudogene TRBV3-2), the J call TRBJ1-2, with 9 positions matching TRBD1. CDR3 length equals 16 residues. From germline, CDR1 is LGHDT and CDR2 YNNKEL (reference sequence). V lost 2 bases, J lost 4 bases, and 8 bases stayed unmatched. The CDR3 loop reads CASSQSTGTGTYGYTF. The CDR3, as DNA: TGTGCCAGCAGCCAAAGTACCGGGACAGGGACCTATGGCTACACCTTC.

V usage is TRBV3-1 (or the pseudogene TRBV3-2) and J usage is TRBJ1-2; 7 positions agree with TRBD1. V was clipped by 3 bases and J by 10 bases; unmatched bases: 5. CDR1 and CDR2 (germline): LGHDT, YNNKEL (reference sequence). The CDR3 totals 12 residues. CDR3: CASSQTGLAYTF. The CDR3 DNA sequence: TGTGCCAGCAGCCAGACAGGGCTTGCCTACACCTTC.

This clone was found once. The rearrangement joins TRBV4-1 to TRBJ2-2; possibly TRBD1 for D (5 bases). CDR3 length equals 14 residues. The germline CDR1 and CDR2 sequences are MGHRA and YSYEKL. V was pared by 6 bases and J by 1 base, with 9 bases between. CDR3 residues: CASSGQGNTGELFF. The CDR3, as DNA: TGCGCCAGCAGTGGGCAGGGGAACACCGGGGAGCTGTTTTTT.

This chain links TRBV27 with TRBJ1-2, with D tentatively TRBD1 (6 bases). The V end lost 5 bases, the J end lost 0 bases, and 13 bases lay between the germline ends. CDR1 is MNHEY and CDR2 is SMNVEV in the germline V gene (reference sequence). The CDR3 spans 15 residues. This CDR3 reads CASSPGQLANYGYTF. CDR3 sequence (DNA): TGTGCCAGCAGTCCTGGACAGTTAGCTAACTATGGCTACACCTTC.

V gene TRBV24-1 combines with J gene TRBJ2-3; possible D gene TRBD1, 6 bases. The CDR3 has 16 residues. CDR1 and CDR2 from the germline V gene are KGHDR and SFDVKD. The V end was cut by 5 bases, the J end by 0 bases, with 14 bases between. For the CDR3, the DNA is TGTGCCACCAGTGCCTTCGGACAGCAAAGCACAGATACGCAGTATTTT. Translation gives CATSAFGQQSTDTQYF.